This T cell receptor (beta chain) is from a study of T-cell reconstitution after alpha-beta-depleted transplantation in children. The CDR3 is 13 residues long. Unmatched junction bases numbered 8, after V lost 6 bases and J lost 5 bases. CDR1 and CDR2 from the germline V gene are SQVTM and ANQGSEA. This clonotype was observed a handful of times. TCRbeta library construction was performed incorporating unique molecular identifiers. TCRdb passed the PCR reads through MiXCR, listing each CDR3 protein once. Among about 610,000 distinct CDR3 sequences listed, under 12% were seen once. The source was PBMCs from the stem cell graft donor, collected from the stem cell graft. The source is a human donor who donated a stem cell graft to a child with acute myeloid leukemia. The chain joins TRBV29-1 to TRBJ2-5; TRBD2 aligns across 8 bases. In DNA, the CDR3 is TGCAGCGTCGCCGGGGGGGTCGGGGAGACCCAGTACTTC. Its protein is CSVAGGVGETQYF.